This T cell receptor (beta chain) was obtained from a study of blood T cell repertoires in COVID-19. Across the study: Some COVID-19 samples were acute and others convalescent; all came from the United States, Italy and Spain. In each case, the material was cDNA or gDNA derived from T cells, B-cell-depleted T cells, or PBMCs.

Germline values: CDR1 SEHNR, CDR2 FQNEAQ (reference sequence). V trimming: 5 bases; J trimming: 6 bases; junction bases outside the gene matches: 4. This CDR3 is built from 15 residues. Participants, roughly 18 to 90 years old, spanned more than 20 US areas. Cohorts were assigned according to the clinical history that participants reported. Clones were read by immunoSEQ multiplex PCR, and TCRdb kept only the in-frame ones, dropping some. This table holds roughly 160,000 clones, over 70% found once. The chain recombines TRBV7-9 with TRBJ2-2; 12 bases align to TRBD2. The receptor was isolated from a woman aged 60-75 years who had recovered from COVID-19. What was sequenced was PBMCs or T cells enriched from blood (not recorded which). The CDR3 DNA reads TGTGCCAGCAGCAGCGGGACTAGCGGGTCCGGGGAGCTGTTTTTT. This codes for CASSSGTSGSGELFF. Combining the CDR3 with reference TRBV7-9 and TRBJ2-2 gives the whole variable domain DTGVSQNPRHKITKRGQNVTFRCDPISEHNRLYWYRQTLGQGPEFLTYFQNEAQLEKSRLLSDRFSAERPKGSFSTLEIQRTEQGDSAMYLCASSSGTSGSGELFFGEGSRLTVL.